Each of the 21 T cell receptor beta chains below was sequenced from the same sample in a study of cytomegalovirus exposure and HLA in healthy donors. 13 Jbeta primers and 60 Vbeta primers were used for the PCR. Only in-frame clones appear in the TCRdb table, and some are missing; sequencing was by immunoSEQ multiplex PCR. The sample consists of tens of thousands of clones, roughly 84% of them appearing once. The specimen was PBMCs. These receptors were taken from a woman in her twenties or thirties in good health and CMV-seronegative.

The chain has TRBV2 and TRBJ2-2; perhaps TRBD1 as D (5 bases). This CDR3 region has 15 residues. Germline loops: CDR1 SNHLY, CDR2 FYNNEI. The V gene lost 7 bases and the J gene lost 1 base, with 13 bases spanning the gap. The CDR3 loop is CASISRDRNTGELFF. The CDR3 DNA is TGTGCCAGCATCTCGAGAGACAGGAACACCGGGGAGCTGTTTTTT.

This chain connects TRBV11-3 to TRBJ2-7; no clear D gene. Germline assignment: CDR1 SGHNT and CDR2 YENEEA. The CDR3 is made up of 13 amino acids. V dropped 3 bases and J dropped 4 bases, with 10 bases sitting between them. CDR3 protein: CASSFGSGYEQYV. Here the CDR3 DNA reads TGTGCCAGCAGCTTCGGATCAGGTTACGAGCAGTACGTC.

The chain uses TRBV2 and TRBJ2-3, with D possibly matching TRBD1 (6 bases). The CDR3 is 12 residues long. Germline V gene lookup returns CDR1 SNHLY and CDR2 FYNNEI. Trimming took off 6 bases at V and 6 bases at J, with 10 bases between the two ends. CDR3 loop: CASRGAPDTQYF. The CDR3 DNA is TGTGCCAGCAGGGGGGCTCCGGATACGCAGTATTTT.

The genes are TRBV9 and TRBJ2-2; 12 bases agree with TRBD2. V trimming: 0 bases; J trimming: 5 bases; junction bases outside the gene matches: 5. CDR3 length: 17 amino acids. Germline V gives CDR1 SGDLS, CDR2 YYNGEE. The CDR3 sequence: CASSVGLAGVNTGELFF. The CDR3 DNA follows: TGTGCCAGCAGCGTAGGACTAGCGGGAGTCAATACCGGGGAGCTGTTTTTT.

The V call is TRBV29-1, the J call TRBJ2-5; 7 nucleotides match TRBD1. Germline V gene lookup returns CDR1 SQVTM and CDR2 ANQGSEA. V was clipped by 8 bases and J by 5 bases; unmatched bases: 8. CDR3 length: 12 residues. As DNA, the CDR3 is TGCAGCTCAAACAGGGGCGGGGAGACCCAGTACTTC. It translates to CSSNRGGETQYF.

CDR3 sequence reads: CAWSIPGTAPWGYTF. The CDR3 nucleotides read TGTGCCTGGAGTATACCCGGGACTGCCCCTTGGGGCTACACCTTC. This chain uses TRBV30 with TRBJ1-2; a weak D match, TRBD1 (5 bases). This CDR3 has 15 residues. Trimming pared 2 bases from V and 8 bases from J, leaving 21 bases between. Germline V gene data show CDR1 as GTSNPN and CDR2 as SVGIG (reference sequence).

V usage is TRBV2 and J usage is TRBJ1-6; tentatively, D is TRBD1 (5 bases). Germline CDR1 and CDR2: SNHLY and FYNNEI. The germline V and J ends were trimmed by 6 bases and 8 bases, with 14 bases remaining between them. The CDR3 consists of 14 residues. CDR3 protein: CASRQSQGYSPLHF. The CDR3 DNA is TGTGCCAGCAGGCAGTCTCAGGGATATTCACCCCTCCACTTT.

Points on this clone: One end of the junction fails to match germline, which may point to a read error. This specimen includes other DNA sequences encoding the same CDR3. The chain joins TRBV11-3 to TRBJ1-1; 7 bases map to TRBD1. The CDR3 runs 14 residues. CDR1 and CDR2 from the germline V gene are SGHNT and YENEEA. As DNA, the CDR3 is TGTGCCAGCAGCTTAGAGACAGGGAACACTGAAGCCTTCTTT. It specifies CASSLETGNTEAFF. Combining the CDR3 with reference TRBV11-3 and TRBJ1-1 gives the whole variable domain EAGVVQSPRYKIIEKKQPVAFWCNPISGHNTLYWYLQNLGQGPELLIRYENEEAVDDSQLPKDRFSAERLKGVDSTLKIQPAELGDSAVYLCASSLETGNTEAFFGQGTRLTVV.

This chain connects TRBV5-1 to TRBJ1-1; the D gene is possibly TRBD1 (5 bases). There are 14 residues in the CDR3. Deletions cut 8 bases from V and 2 bases from J, with 16 bases between. CDR1 is SGHRS, CDR2 YFSETQ, per germline. The CDR3 DNA reads TGCGCCAGTACCACGGGGCGGGGAAACACTGAAGCTTTCTTT. Amino acid sequence: CASTTGRGNTEAFF.

Only a few counts were recorded for this clone. V is TRBV5-6 and J is TRBJ2-7, with D tentatively TRBD2 (5 bases). V lost 3 bases and J 4 bases, leaving 8 bases between the germline ends. The CDR3 has 12 residues. Germline-derived CDR1 and CDR2 are SGHDT and YYEEEE. The CDR3 region has the DNA TGTGCCAGCAGCTCAAGACTATACGAGCAGTACTTC. It is translated as CASSSRLYEQYF.

This clone was picked up one time. The chain uses TRBV4-1 and TRBJ2-4; no clear D gene. The ends were cut back, 5 bases at V and 1 base at J, with 12 bases in the middle. The CDR3 loop spans 15 amino acids. The germline V gene encodes CDR1 MGHRA and CDR2 YSYEKL. The CDR3 loop is CASSAVPGAKNIQYF. CDR3 bases: TGCGCCAGCAGCGCGGTCCCCGGGGCCAAAAACATTCAGTACTTC.

V is TRBV11-2 and J is TRBJ2-7; TRBD2 matches at 8 bases. With 5 bases clipped from V and 2 bases from J, the junction kept 5 bases outside the gene matches. The CDR3 runs to 14 residues. Germline values: CDR1 SGHAT, CDR2 FQNNGV. The CDR3, as DNA: TGTGCCAGCAGCGAAACTAGCGGACCCTACGAGCAGTACGTC. Translating it yields CASSETSGPYEQYV.

The chain couples TRBV10-3 to TRBJ2-5; D is possibly TRBD1 (6 bases). From germline, CDR1 is ENHRY and CDR2 SYGVKD. Trimming removed 3 bases from V and 3 bases from J, with 8 bases in between. The CDR3 sequence is 13 residues long. CDR3 nucleotides: TGTGCCATCAGTGAAGGACAGAAAGAGACCCAGTACTTC. Residues: CAISEGQKETQYF.

The J gene is TRBJ2-5, the V gene TRBV29-1, with D unclear. V lost 0 bases and J lost 0, with 8 bases in between. The CDR3 loop spans 14 amino acids. Germline loops: CDR1 SQVTM, CDR2 ANQGSEA. This chain's CDR3 is CSVEDRSYQETQYF. The DNA for the CDR3 is TGCAGCGTTGAAGATCGGAGCTACCAAGAGACCCAGTACTTC.

This clone showed up just a few times. DNA of the CDR3: TGTGCCAGCATGGACATTGAAGCCTACGAGCAGTACGTC. As protein: CASMDIEAYEQYV. V and J are TRBV6-5 and TRBJ2-7; D may be TRBD1 (5 bases). V was clipped by 7 bases and J by 2 bases, with 12 bases between them. CDR1 and CDR2 from the germline V gene are MNHEY and SVGAGI. The CDR3 is 13 residues long.

The chain links TRBV19 to TRBJ1-1, with a possible D match to TRBD1 (6 bases). The CDR3 covers 13 residues. Germline assignment: CDR1 LNHDA and CDR2 SQIVND (reference sequence). V lost 5 bases and J lost 5, with 12 bases in between. DNA for the CDR3: TGTGCCAGTAGTGAGGGGGAGGGGACTGAAGCTTTCTTT. It specifies CASSEGEGTEAFF. Based on the CDR3 plus reference TRBV19 and TRBJ1-1, the full variable domain is DGGITQSPKYLFRKEGQNVTLSCEQNLNHDAMYWYRQDPGQGLRLIYYSQIVNDFQKGDIAEGYSVSREKKESFPLTVTSAQKNPTAFYLCASSEGEGTEAFFGQGTRLTVV.

The V gene is TRBV7-9, the J gene TRBJ1-2; the D is unclear. Trimming pared 0 bases from V and 13 bases from J, leaving 15 bases between. CDR1 and CDR2 (germline): SEHNR, FQNEAQ (reference sequence). The CDR3 covers 13 residues. The DNA of the CDR3 is TGTGCCAGCAGCTTAGCTGCGGAGGGTGCACCCACCTTC. Protein: CASSLAAEGAPTF.

This rearrangement joins TRBV6-1 to TRBJ1-5, with D tentatively TRBD1 (5 bases). The V and J ends lost 4 bases and 5 bases respectively, with 12 bases between them. From germline, CDR1 is MNHNS and CDR2 SASEGT. The CDR3 is made up of 14 amino acids. The CDR3 region has the DNA TGTGCCAGCAGTGCGCGACAGCGGGATCAGCCCCAGCATTTT. Translating it yields CASSARQRDQPQHF.

CDR3 in DNA: TGTGCCAGTAGTGAGGGGGGAGGGGAGATGGATACGCAGTATTTT. Translated, it gives CASSEGGGEMDTQYF. The chain couples TRBV19 to TRBJ2-3; TRBD2 might be the D (7 bases). The germline CDR1 and CDR2 sequences are LNHDA and SQIVND (reference sequence). The CDR3 totals 15 residues. V was shortened by 5 bases and J by 6 bases, with 18 bases between the two germline ends.

For this clone: The germline gene is not matched at one end of the junction; a read error may be the cause. CDR3 residues: CASGQSGTSTDTQYF. CDR3 DNA sequence: TGTGCCAGCGGCCAAAGCGGGACTAGCACAGATACGCAGTATTTT. This rearrangement joins TRBV4-2 to TRBJ2-3, with TRBD2 identical over 7 bases. Looked up from germline, CDR1 is LGHNA and CDR2 is YNFKEQ. This CDR3 region has 15 residues.

V is TRBV6-5 and J is TRBJ1-6; D may be TRBD1 (6 bases). The V end lost 2 bases, the J end lost 5 bases, and 7 bases lay between the germline ends. The germline V gene has CDR1 MNHEY and CDR2 SVGAGI. This CDR3 contains 14 residues. CDR3 sequence: CASSYDRNNSPLHF. Written as DNA, the CDR3 is TGTGCCAGCAGTTACGACAGGAATAATTCACCCCTCCACTTT.